This T cell receptor beta chain was identified in a study of T-cell memory formation after mild COVID-19. This clonotype came up a few times. Antigen specificity is unknown. Findings and caveats of the study: Later expanders leaned CD4+, whereas clones that contracted between day 15 and 85 were balanced CD4/CD8.

cDNA libraries for TCR alpha and TCR beta, carrying sample barcodes and UMIs, came from 5'RACE with constant-segment primers. TCRdb analysed the 5' RACE reads with MiXCR anew, one entry per CDR3 protein. The sample includes 350,000 to 500,000 distinct CDR3 sequences, about 20% of them seen just once. V lost 4 bases to trimming and J lost 3 bases, with 12 bases between them. The germline CDR1 and CDR2 sequences are SEHNR and FQNEAQ (reference sequence). CDR3 length equals 15 residues. The sample taken for sequencing was PBMCs or a T cell subset sorted from them (not recorded which). V is TRBV7-9 and J is TRBJ2-2; unclear D gene. The sequence was collected from a man between 18 and 29 years old who had mild COVID-19 (a few samples of this study predate the infection). Cell type and time point are not known. CDR3 sequence reads: CASSSTRADTGELFF. The CDR3 coding sequence is TGTGCCAGCAGCTCTACCCGGGCCGACACCGGGGAGCTGTTTTTT. The whole variable domain, remainder taken from reference TRBV7-9 and TRBJ2-2, is DTGVSQNPRHKITKRGQNVTFRCDPISEHNRLYWYRQTLGQGPEFLTYFQNEAQLEKSRLLSDRFSAERPKGSFSTLEIQRTEQGDSAMYLCASSSTRADTGELFFGEGSRLTVL.